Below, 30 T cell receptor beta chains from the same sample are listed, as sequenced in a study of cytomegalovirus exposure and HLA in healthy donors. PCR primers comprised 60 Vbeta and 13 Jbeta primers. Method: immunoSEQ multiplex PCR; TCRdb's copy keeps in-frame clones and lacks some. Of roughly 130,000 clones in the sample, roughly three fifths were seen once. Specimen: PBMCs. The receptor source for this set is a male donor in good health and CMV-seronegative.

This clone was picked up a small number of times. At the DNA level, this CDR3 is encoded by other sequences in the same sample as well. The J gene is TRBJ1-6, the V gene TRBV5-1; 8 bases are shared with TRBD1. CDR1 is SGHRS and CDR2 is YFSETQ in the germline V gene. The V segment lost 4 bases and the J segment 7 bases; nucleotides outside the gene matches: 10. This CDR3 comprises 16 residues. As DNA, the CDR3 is TGCGCCAGCAGCCGAGGTGGACAGGGCTTCAATTCACCCCTCCACTTT. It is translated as CASSRGGQGFNSPLHF.

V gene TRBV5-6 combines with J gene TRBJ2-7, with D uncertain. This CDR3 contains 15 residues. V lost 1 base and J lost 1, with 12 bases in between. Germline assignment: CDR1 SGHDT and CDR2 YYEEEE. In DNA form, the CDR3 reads TGTGCCAGCAGCTTGTCTTTAGAGTGGTCCTACGAGCAGTACTTC. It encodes CASSLSLEWSYEQYF. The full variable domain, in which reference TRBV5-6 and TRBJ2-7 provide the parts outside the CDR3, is DAGVTQSPTHLIKTRGQQVTLRCSPKSGHDTVSWYQQALGQGPQFIFQYYEEEERQRGNFPDRFSGHQFPNYSSELNVNALLLGDSALYLCASSLSLEWSYEQYFGPGTRLTVT.

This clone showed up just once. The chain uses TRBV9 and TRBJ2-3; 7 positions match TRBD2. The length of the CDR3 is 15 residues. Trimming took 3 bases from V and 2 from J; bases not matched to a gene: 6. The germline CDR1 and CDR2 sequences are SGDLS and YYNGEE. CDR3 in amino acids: CASSALAAFTDTQYF. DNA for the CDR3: TGTGCCAGCAGCGCTCTAGCGGCCTTCACAGATACGCAGTATTTT.

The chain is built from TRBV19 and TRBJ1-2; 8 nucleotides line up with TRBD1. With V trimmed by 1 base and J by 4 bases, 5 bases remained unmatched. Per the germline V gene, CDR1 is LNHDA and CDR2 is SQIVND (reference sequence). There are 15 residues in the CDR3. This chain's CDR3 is CASSIGPGGAYGYTF. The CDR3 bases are TGTGCCAGTAGTATAGGCCCAGGGGGCGCCTATGGCTACACCTTC.

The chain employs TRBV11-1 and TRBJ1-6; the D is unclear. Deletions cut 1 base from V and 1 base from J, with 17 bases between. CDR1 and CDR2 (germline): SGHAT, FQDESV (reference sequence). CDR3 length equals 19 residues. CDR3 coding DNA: TGTGCCAGCAGCTTAGACGACGGGCGGGTACGATCCTATAATTCACCCCTCCACTTT. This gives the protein CASSLDDGRVRSYNSPLHF.

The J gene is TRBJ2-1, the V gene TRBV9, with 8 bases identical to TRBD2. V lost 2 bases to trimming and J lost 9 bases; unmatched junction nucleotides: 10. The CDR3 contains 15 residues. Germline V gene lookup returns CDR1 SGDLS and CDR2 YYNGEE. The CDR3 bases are TGTGCCAGCAGCGTCGGGACTAGTGACATTCGTGAGCAGTTCTTC. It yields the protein CASSVGTSDIREQFF. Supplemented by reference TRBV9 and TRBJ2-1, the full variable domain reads DSGVTQTPKHLITATGQRVTLRCSPRSGDLSVYWYQQSLDQGLQFLIQYYNGEERAKGNILERFSAQQFPDLHSELNLSSLELGDSALYFCASSVGTSDIREQFFGPGTRLTVL.

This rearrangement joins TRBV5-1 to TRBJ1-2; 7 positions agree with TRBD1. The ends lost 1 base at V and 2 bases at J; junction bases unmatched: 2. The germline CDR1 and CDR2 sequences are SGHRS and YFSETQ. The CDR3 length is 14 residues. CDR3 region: CASSLSGQNYGYTF. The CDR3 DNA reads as TGCGCCAGCAGCTTGTCGGGACAGAACTATGGCTACACCTTC.

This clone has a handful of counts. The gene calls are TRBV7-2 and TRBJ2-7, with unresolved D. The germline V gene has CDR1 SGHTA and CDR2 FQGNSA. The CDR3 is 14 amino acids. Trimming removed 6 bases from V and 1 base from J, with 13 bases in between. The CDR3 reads CASRDKQQSYEQYF. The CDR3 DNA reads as TGTGCCAGCAGGGATAAACAGCAGTCCTACGAGCAGTACTTC.

The CDR3 loop is CASSLVGGGGYGYTF. The CDR3, as DNA: TGCGCCAGCAGCTTGGTCGGCGGGGGAGGGTATGGCTACACCTTC. This rearrangement joins TRBV5-1 to TRBJ1-2; TRBD1 is a possible D gene (5 bases). Deletions cut 0 bases from V and 5 bases from J, with 14 bases between. CDR3 length equals 15 residues. Germline CDR1 SGHRS, CDR2 YFSETQ.

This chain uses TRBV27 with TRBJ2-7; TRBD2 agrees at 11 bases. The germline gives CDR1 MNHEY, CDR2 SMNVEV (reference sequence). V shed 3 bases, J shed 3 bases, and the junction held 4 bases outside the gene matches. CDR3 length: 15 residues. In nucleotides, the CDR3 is TGTGCCAGCAGTTTGGGGACTAGCGGTATCTACGAGCAGTACTTC. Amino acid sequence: CASSLGTSGIYEQYF.

The CDR3: CASSGAGNSPLHF. CDR3 in DNA: TGTGCCAGCAGCGGCGCGGGGAATTCACCCCTCCACTTT. V is TRBV21-1 and J is TRBJ1-6. TRBV21-1 corresponds to a pseudogene. This CDR3 region has 13 residues.

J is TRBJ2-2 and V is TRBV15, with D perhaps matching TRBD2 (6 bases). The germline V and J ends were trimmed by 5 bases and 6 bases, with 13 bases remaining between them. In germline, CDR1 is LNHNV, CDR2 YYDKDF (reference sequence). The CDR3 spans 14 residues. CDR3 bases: TGTGCCACCAGCCCAAGGAGGGTGCCCGGGGAGCTGTTTTTT. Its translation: CATSPRRVPGELFF. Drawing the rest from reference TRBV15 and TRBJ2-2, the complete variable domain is DAMVIQNPRYQVTQFGKPVTLSCSQTLNHNVMYWYQQKSSQAPKLLFHYYDKDFNNEADTPDNFQSRRPNTSFCFLDIRSPGLGDTAMYLCATSPRRVPGELFFGEGSRLTVL.

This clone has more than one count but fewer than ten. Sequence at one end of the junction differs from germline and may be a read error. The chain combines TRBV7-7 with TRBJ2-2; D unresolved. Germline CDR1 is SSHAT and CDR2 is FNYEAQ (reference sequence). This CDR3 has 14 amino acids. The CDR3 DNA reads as TGTGCTAGCAGCTTAGACTTAAACACCGGGGAGCTGTTTTTT. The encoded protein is CASSLDLNTGELFF.

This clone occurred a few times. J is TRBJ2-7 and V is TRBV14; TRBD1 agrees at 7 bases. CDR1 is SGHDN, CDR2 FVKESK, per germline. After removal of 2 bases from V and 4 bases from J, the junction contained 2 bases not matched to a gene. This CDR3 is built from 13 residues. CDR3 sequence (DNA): TGTGCCAGCAGCCAACCACAGGGGTACGAGCAGTACTTC. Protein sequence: CASSQPQGYEQYF.

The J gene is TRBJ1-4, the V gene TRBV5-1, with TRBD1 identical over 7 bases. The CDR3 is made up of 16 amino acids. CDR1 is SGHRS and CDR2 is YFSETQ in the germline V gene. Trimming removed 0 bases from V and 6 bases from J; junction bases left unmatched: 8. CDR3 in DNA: TGCGCCAGCAGCTTGGGTGGGACAGCCTCGGATGAAAAACTGTTTTTT. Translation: CASSLGGTASDEKLFF.

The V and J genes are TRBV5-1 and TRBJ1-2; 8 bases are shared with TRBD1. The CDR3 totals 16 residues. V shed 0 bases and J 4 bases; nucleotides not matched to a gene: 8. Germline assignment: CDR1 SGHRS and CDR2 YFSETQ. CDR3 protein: CASSLDFGTGGYGYTF. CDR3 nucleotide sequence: TGCGCCAGCAGCTTGGACTTCGGGACAGGTGGCTATGGCTACACCTTC.

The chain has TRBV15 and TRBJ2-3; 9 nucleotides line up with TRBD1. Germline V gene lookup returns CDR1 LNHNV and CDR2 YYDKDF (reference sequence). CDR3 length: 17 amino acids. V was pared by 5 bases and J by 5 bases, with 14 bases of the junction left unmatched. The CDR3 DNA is TGTGCCACCAGCCCCGAGTACCCCGGGACAGGGCGAGATACGCAGTATTTT. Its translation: CATSPEYPGTGRDTQYF.

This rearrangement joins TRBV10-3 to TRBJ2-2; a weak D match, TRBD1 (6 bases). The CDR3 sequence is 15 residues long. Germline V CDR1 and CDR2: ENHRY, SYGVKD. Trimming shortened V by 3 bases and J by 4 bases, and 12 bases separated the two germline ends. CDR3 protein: CAISDPDRPTGELFF. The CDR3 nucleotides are TGTGCCATCAGTGACCCTGACAGGCCCACCGGGGAGCTGTTTTTT.

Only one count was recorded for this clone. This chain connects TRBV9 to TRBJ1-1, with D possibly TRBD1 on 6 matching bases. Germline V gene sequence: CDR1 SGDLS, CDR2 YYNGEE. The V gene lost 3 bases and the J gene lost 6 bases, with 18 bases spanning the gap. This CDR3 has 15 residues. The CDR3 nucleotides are TGTGCCAGCAGCGGACGACAAGGGGGAACCCCTGAAGCTTTCTTT. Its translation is CASSGRQGGTPEAFF.

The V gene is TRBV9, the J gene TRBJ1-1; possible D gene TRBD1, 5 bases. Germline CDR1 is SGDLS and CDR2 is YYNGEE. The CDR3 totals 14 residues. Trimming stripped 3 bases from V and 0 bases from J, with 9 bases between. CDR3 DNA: TGTGCCAGCAGCGCAGGGTGGCTGAACACTGAAGCTTTCTTT. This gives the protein CASSAGWLNTEAFF.

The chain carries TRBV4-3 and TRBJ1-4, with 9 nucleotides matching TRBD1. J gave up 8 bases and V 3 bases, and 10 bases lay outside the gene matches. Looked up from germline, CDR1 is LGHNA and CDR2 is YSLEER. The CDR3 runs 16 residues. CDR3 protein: CASSHLWDREYEKLFF. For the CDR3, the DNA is TGCGCCAGCAGCCACCTATGGGACAGGGAGTACGAAAAACTGTTTTTT.

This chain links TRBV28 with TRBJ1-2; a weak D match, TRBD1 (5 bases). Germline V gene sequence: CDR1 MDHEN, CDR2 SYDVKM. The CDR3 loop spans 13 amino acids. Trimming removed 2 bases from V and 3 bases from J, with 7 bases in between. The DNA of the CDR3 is TGTGCCAGCAGTTTACCAGGGCACTATGGCTACACCTTC. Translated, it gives CASSLPGHYGYTF.

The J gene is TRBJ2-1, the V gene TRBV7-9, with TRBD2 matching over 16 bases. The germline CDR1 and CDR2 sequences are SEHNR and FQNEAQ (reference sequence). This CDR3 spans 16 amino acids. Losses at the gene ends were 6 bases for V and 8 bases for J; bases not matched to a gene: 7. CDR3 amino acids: CASSLGTSGGADEQFF. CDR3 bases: TGTGCCAGCAGTCTCGGGACTAGCGGGGGGGCCGATGAGCAGTTCTTC. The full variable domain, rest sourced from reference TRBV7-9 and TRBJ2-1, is DTGVSQNPRHKITKRGQNVTFRCDPISEHNRLYWYRQTLGQGPEFLTYFQNEAQLEKSRLLSDRFSAERPKGSFSTLEIQRTEQGDSAMYLCASSLGTSGGADEQFFGPGTRLTVL.

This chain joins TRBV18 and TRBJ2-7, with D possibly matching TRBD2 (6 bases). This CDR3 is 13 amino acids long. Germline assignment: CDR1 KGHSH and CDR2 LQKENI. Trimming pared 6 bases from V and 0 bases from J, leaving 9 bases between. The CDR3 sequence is CASSLGSSYEQYF. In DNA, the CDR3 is TGTGCCAGCTCTCTCGGGAGCTCCTACGAGCAGTACTTC.

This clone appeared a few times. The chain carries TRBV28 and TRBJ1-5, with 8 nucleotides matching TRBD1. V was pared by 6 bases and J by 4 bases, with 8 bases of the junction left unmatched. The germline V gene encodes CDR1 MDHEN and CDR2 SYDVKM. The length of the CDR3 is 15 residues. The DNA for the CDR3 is TGTGCCAGCAGCCCTCGGGGACAGGCTAATCAGCCCCAGCATTTT. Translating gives CASSPRGQANQPQHF.

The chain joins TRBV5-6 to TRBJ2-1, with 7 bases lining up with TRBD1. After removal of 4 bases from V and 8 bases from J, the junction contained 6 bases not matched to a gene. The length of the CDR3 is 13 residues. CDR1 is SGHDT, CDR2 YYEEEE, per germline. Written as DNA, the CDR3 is TGTGCCAGCAGCCCGGCAGGGGGTGATGAGCAGTTCTTC. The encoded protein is CASSPAGGDEQFF.

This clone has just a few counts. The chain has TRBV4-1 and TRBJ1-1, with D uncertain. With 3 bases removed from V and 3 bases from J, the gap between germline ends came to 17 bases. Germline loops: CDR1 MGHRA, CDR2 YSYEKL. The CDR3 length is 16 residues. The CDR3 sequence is CASSQIEGRSDTEAFF. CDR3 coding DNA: TGCGCCAGCAGCCAGATCGAGGGCAGGTCCGACACTGAAGCTTTCTTT.

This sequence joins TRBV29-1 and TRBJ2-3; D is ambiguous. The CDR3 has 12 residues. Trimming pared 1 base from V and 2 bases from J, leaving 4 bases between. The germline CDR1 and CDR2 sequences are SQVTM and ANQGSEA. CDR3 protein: CSVEGLTDTQYF. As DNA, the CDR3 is TGCAGCGTTGAAGGGCTCACAGATACGCAGTATTTT.

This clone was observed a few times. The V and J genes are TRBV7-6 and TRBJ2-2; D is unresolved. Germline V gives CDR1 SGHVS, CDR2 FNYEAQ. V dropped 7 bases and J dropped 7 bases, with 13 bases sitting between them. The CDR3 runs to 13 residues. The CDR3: CASTRMADGELFF. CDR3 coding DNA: TGTGCCAGCACCAGAATGGCGGACGGGGAGCTGTTTTTT.

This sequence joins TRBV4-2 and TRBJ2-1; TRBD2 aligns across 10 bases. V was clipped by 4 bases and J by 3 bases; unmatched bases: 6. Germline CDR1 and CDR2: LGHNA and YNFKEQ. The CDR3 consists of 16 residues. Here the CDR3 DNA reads TGTGCCAGCAGCCTACGGACTAGCGGTTACTACAATGAGCAGTTCTTC. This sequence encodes CASSLRTSGYYNEQFF.